The 30 T cell receptor beta chains below all came from one sample that was sequenced in a study of vaccination effects on CD4 cells after COVID-19 (dated by TCRdb to between 2021 and 2024). No antigens are known for them. Libraries came from the immunoSEQ multiplex PCR assay. The immuneACCESS repertoire file appears here via TCRdb, limited to in-frame rearrangements. These files lack a portion of the clones; in checked studies, under half of the deficit traces to unresolved V genes, and the cause of the others is not known. The sample contains some 19,000 clones, around 70% of them found a single time. The ten largest clones capture around 28% of the sample. The ViraFEST assay stimulated PBMC with viral peptide pools and then used TCR sequencing to identify antigen-specific CD4+ T cell clonotypes by expansion. After more than nine days of culture, CD4+ T cells were isolated with the EasySep CD4+ T cell isolation kit. Negative nucleocapsid antibody results before and after vaccination confirmed that the healthy vaccine recipients had no prior SARS-CoV-2 infection.

This specimen consisted of CD4+ T cells from PBMCs cultured with HCoV-NL63 spike peptides, obtained before COVID-19 vaccination. This specimen's cell subset or site label, interpreted: HCoV-NL63 spike overlapping peptide pool stimulation. These receptors all come from a human donor who received a COVID-19 vaccine.

The J gene is TRBJ1-6, the V gene TRBV5-5; D remains ambiguous. CDR3 length: 15 amino acids. Trimming took off 5 bases at V and 12 bases at J, with 21 bases between the two ends. Per the germline V gene, CDR1 is SGHKS and CDR2 is YYEKEE (reference sequence). CDR3 protein: CASSDLRARFQPLHF. CDR3 DNA: TGTGCCAGCAGTGACCTGCGGGCCCGATTTCAACCCCTCCACTTT.

The J gene is TRBJ2-7, the V gene TRBV7-9; a possible D gene is TRBD2 (5 bases). The germline gives CDR1 SEHNR, CDR2 FQNEAQ (reference sequence). V was shortened by 5 bases and J by 5 bases, with 16 bases between the two germline ends. The length of the CDR3 is 14 residues. DNA for the CDR3: TGTGCCAGCAGCCGTTCAGGAGGTGGGAACGAGCAGTACTTC. This codes for CASSRSGGGNEQYF.

The chain has TRBV10-3 and TRBJ1-5; D is unresolved. V shed 3 bases and J shed 4 bases, with 13 bases lying between them. The CDR3 has 15 amino acids. The germline V gene encodes CDR1 ENHRY and CDR2 SYGVKD. CDR3 nucleotides: TGTGCCATCAGTGATGTGAGGGCGATAAATCAGCCCCAGCATTTT. Translated: CAISDVRAINQPQHF.

The chain couples TRBV10-3 to TRBJ2-3; 7 nucleotides align to TRBD1. Trimming cost V 8 bases and J 3 bases; bases outside gene matches: 14. The V gene's germline CDR1 is ENHRY and CDR2 SYGVKD. The CDR3 contains 16 residues. The CDR3 DNA reads TGTGCCATCGGACTGGACAGGTCTTCTAAAACAGATACGCAGTATTTT. Amino acids: CAIGLDRSSKTDTQYF.

The chain recombines TRBV6-1 with TRBJ1-1, with TRBD1 matching 11 bases. J was trimmed by 2 bases and V by 1 base; bases with no gene match: 3. The CDR3 sequence is 16 residues long. Per germline, CDR1 MNHNS and CDR2 SASEGT. The CDR3 is CASSEVGQGANTEAFF. The DNA for the CDR3 is TGTGCCAGCAGTGAAGTAGGACAGGGGGCAAACACTGAAGCTTTCTTT.

The rearrangement joins TRBV15 to TRBJ1-1; 9 nucleotides line up with TRBD1. The CDR3 totals 13 residues. Unmatched junction bases numbered 5, after V lost 0 bases and J lost 12 bases. Per germline, CDR1 LNHNV and CDR2 YYDKDF (reference sequence). This CDR3 is CATSREWDRDSFF. CDR3 DNA sequence: TGTGCCACCAGCAGAGAATGGGACAGGGATTCTTTCTTT.

V and J are TRBV11-2 and TRBJ1-1; D may be TRBD1 (5 bases). Germline CDR1 and CDR2: SGHAT and FQNNGV. V gave up 5 bases and J gave up 5 bases, with 15 bases separating them. The CDR3 is 14 residues long. DNA of the CDR3: TGTGCCAGCAGCCGCGAATTGGAGGGGACTGAAGCTTTCTTT. Translating gives CASSRELEGTEAFF.

The rearrangement links TRBV2 to TRBJ1-6, with unresolved D. Germline CDR1 SNHLY, CDR2 FYNNEI. CDR3 size: 12 residues. V was shortened by 7 bases and J by 3 bases, with 4 bases between the two germline ends. CDR3 sequence: CASTSYNSPLHF. Written as DNA, the CDR3 is TGTGCCAGCACCAGCTATAATTCACCCCTCCACTTT.

This chain links TRBV10-3 with TRBJ2-3, with D perhaps matching TRBD1 (6 bases). Trimming took off 6 bases at V and 2 bases at J, with 12 bases between the two ends. The CDR3 consists of 14 residues. Per the germline V gene, CDR1 is ENHRY and CDR2 is SYGVKD. In DNA form, the CDR3 reads TGTGCCATCAGGAGGGGGTATGACACAGATACGCAGTATTTT. Translating gives CAIRRGYDTDTQYF.

The rearrangement links TRBV7-9 to TRBJ2-1, with D possibly being TRBD2 (6 bases). The CDR3 spans 15 residues. Germline V gene lookup returns CDR1 SEHNR and CDR2 FQNEAQ (reference sequence). V was trimmed by 3 bases and J by 7 bases, leaving 16 bases between them. The CDR3 loop reads CASSFSGVRSNEQFF. The CDR3 nucleotides are TGTGCCAGCAGCTTCTCGGGGGTTCGGTCTAATGAGCAGTTCTTC.

This clone was detected a few times. This chain uses TRBV3-1 (or the pseudogene TRBV3-2) with TRBJ1-1; tentative D call: TRBD1 (6 bases). Germline V gene sequence: CDR1 LGHDT, CDR2 YNNKEL (reference sequence). V lost 3 bases to trimming and J lost 1 base, with 9 bases between them. The CDR3 spans 14 residues. The CDR3 loop reads CASSHGQKNTEAFF. CDR3 coding DNA: TGTGCCAGCAGCCATGGACAGAAGAACACTGAAGCTTTCTTT.

The gene calls are TRBV19 and TRBJ1-1, with D possibly matching TRBD1 (5 bases). Trimming removed 10 bases at V and 1 base at J, with 13 bases between. The CDR3 loop spans 13 amino acids. Germline V gives CDR1 LNHDA, CDR2 SQIVND (reference sequence). As DNA, the CDR3 is TGTGCCATACGGGGGTCACCGAACACTGAAGCTTTCTTT. Translation: CAIRGSPNTEAFF.

CDR3 bases: TGCGCCAGCAGCCAAGATCGAGCAGGATATGGCTACACCTTC. This translates into CASSQDRAGYGYTF. This chain connects TRBV4-1 to TRBJ1-2, with D unclear. Deletions cut 0 bases from V and 5 bases from J, with 10 bases between. The CDR3 spans 14 residues. In germline, CDR1 is MGHRA, CDR2 YSYEKL.

This sequence joins TRBV7-9 and TRBJ1-2, with D uncertain. This CDR3 has 12 residues. Germline V gene sequence: CDR1 SEHNR, CDR2 FQNEAQ (reference sequence). Trimming took 2 bases from V and 8 from J, leaving 9 bases between them. For the CDR3, the DNA is TGTGCCAGCAGCTTACCAGTCCTGGGCTACACCTTC. Its translation is CASSLPVLGYTF.

Here the CDR3 reads CASTLGQIGVGNQPQHF. As DNA, the CDR3 is TGTGCCAGTACCCTGGGGCAAATTGGGGTTGGCAATCAGCCCCAGCATTTT. This sequence joins TRBV19 and TRBJ1-5; D possibly corresponds to TRBD1 (5 bases). Germline V gene data show CDR1 as LNHDA and CDR2 as SQIVND (reference sequence). V shed 7 bases and J shed 2 bases, with 21 bases lying between them. The CDR3 has 17 amino acids.

V and J are TRBV6-2 or TRBV6-3 and TRBJ1-5, with 9 bases lining up with TRBD1. This CDR3 region has 16 residues. Germline CDR1 is MNHEY and CDR2 is SVGEGT. The V segment lost 1 base and the J segment 0 bases; nucleotides outside the gene matches: 1. Here the CDR3 reads CASSYWTGDSNQPQHF. In DNA form, the CDR3 reads TGTGCCAGCAGTTACTGGACAGGGGATAGCAATCAGCCCCAGCATTTT.

A few counts support this clone. This chain joins TRBV14 and TRBJ1-6; perhaps TRBD1 as D (5 bases). The length of the CDR3 is 13 residues. Germline V gene sequence: CDR1 SGHDN, CDR2 FVKESK. Trimming cost V 4 bases and J 13 bases, with 14 bases left between them. CDR3 DNA: TGTGCCAGCAGCCCTTTTCAGGGCTCCCCCCTCCACTTT. It specifies CASSPFQGSPLHF.

This clone was recorded once. V gene TRBV6-1 combines with J gene TRBJ2-7, with D possibly being TRBD1 or TRBD2 (6 bases each). CDR1 and CDR2 (germline): MNHNS, SASEGT. This CDR3 spans 16 amino acids. Trimming stripped 1 base from V and 1 base from J, with 14 bases between. In DNA, the CDR3 is TGTGCCAGCAGTGAAGGGCCGGGGGCTCTGTCCTACGAGCAGTACTTC. Translated, it gives CASSEGPGALSYEQYF.

The chain uses TRBV28 and TRBJ1-2, with 7 bases aligning to TRBD1. The trim removed 5 bases at V and 5 bases at J, leaving 8 bases unmatched. The CDR3 totals 14 residues. The germline gives CDR1 MDHEN, CDR2 SYDVKM. CDR3 DNA: TGTGCCAGCAGTATTAGACAGGGTCAATATGGCTACACCTTC. The encoded protein is CASSIRQGQYGYTF.

The rearrangement links TRBV3-1 (or the pseudogene TRBV3-2) to TRBJ2-3; D is uncertain. The germline V and J ends were trimmed by 5 bases and 2 bases, with 2 bases remaining between them. The CDR3 extends over 11 amino acids. Germline CDR1 LGHDT, CDR2 YNNKEL (reference sequence). The CDR3 is CASSTTDTQYF. CDR3 nucleotides: TGTGCCAGCAGCACCACAGATACGCAGTATTTT.

The chain carries TRBV28 and TRBJ2-7, with TRBD1 matching over 9 bases. Germline CDR1 MDHEN, CDR2 SYDVKM. The length of the CDR3 is 14 residues. V was pared by 4 bases and J by 4 bases, with 5 bases of the junction left unmatched. The DNA of the CDR3 is TGTGCCAGCAGTTCCGGACAGGGGATTTACGAGCAGTACTTC. It translates to CASSSGQGIYEQYF.

This clone was detected only once. V usage is TRBV18 and J usage is TRBJ1-1, with D uncertain. The ends were cut back, 2 bases at V and 2 bases at J, with 12 bases in the middle. The CDR3 has 15 residues. The germline gives CDR1 KGHSH, CDR2 LQKENI. This CDR3 reads CASSPSSGGNTEAFF. The CDR3 nucleotides read TGTGCCAGCTCACCAAGTAGCGGCGGAAACACTGAAGCTTTCTTT.

This chain connects TRBV4-1 to TRBJ1-5, with TRBD1 matching 7 bases. V trimming: 3 bases; J trimming: 7 bases; junction bases outside the gene matches: 6. From germline, CDR1 is MGHRA and CDR2 YSYEKL. The CDR3 runs to 14 residues. For the CDR3, the DNA is TGCGCCAGCAGCCAGACAGGGACGGGACAGCCCCAGCATTTT. Amino acids: CASSQTGTGQPQHF.

For this clone: Its ends do not fully match the called genes, so a read error is possible. The rearrangement links TRBV29-1 to TRBJ2-5; a possible D gene is TRBD2 (6 bases). CDR3 length: 13 residues. Germline CDR1 is SQVTM and CDR2 is ANQGSEA. CDR3 DNA: TGCAGCGTTGACGGAGGGAGCCAACAGACCCAGTACTTC. As protein: CSVDGGSQQTQYF. The whole variable domain, remainder taken from reference TRBV29-1 and TRBJ2-5, is SAVISQKPSRDICQRGTSLTIQCQVDSQVTMMFWYRQQPGQSLTLIATANQGSEATYESGFVIDKFPISRPNLTFSTLTVSNMSPEDSSIYLCSVDGGSQQTQYFGPGTRLLVL.

This clone was seen a handful of times. The gene calls are TRBV12-5 and TRBJ1-1; D not certain. The CDR3 has 14 residues. Deletions cut 1 base from V and 1 base from J, with 7 bases between. Germline V CDR1 and CDR2: LGHNT, FRNRAP. For the CDR3, the DNA is TGTGCTAGTGGTTTGGAAGGGCCGAACACTGAAGCTTTCTTT. Translating it yields CASGLEGPNTEAFF. Combining the CDR3 with reference TRBV12-5 and TRBJ1-1 gives the whole variable domain DARVTQTPRHKVTEMGQEVTMRCQPILGHNTVFWYRQTMMQGLELLAYFRNRAPLDDSGMPKDRFSAEMPDATLATLKIQPSEPRDSAVYFCASGLEGPNTEAFFGQGTRLTVV.

Only a few counts were recorded for this clone. V and J are TRBV3-1 (or the pseudogene TRBV3-2) and TRBJ1-5; D unresolved. V was pared by 0 bases and J by 0 bases, with 3 bases between. This CDR3 is built from 14 residues. Germline V lookup: CDR1 LGHDT, CDR2 YNNKEL (reference sequence). The CDR3 DNA reads as TGTGCCAGCAGCCAAGATCTTAGCAATCAGCCCCAGCATTTT. This sequence encodes CASSQDLSNQPQHF.

The chain joins TRBV7-8 to TRBJ1-2; D is uncertain. This CDR3 comprises 15 residues. V dropped 1 base and J dropped 5 bases, with 14 bases sitting between them. The V gene's germline CDR1 is SGHVS and CDR2 FQNEAQ. CDR3 in DNA: TGTGCCAGCAGCTTAGGGCAGGCACGAGTTTATGGCTACACCTTC. Protein product: CASSLGQARVYGYTF.

The genes are TRBV7-3 and TRBJ1-2; D unclear. In germline, CDR1 is SGHTA, CDR2 FQGTGA. The length of the CDR3 is 13 residues. The V and J ends lost 4 bases and 8 bases respectively, with 14 bases between them. CDR3: CASSSMPGDGYTF. The CDR3 DNA follows: TGTGCCAGCAGCTCTATGCCAGGAGACGGCTACACCTTC. The variable domain in full, with the rest retrieved from reference TRBV7-3 and TRBJ1-2, is GAGVSQTPSNKVTEKGKYVELRCDPISGHTALYWYRQSLGQGPEFLIYFQGTGAADDSGLPNDRFFAVRPEGSVSTLKIQRTERGDSAVYLCASSSMPGDGYTFGSGTRLTVV.

This chain uses TRBV5-6 with TRBJ2-3; TRBD2 matches at 8 bases. This CDR3 is 15 amino acids long. Trimming cost V 3 bases and J 3 bases; bases outside gene matches: 6. CDR1 is SGHDT, CDR2 YYEEEE, per germline. This CDR3 reads CASSSRGGRTDTQYF. The CDR3 DNA is TGTGCCAGCAGCTCCCGGGGGGGCCGAACAGATACGCAGTATTTT. Together with reference TRBV5-6 and TRBJ2-3, the CDR3 gives the full variable domain: DAGVTQSPTHLIKTRGQQVTLRCSPKSGHDTVSWYQQALGQGPQFIFQYYEEEERQRGNFPDRFSGHQFPNYSSELNVNALLLGDSALYLCASSSRGGRTDTQYFGPGTRLTVL.

This chain links TRBV18 with TRBJ1-2; TRBD1 agrees at 8 bases. The CDR3 has 13 residues. The J segment lost 8 bases and the V segment lost 3 bases, leaving 5 bases of the junction unmatched. Germline-derived CDR1 and CDR2 are KGHSH and LQKENI. CDR3 region: CASSPSTGEGYTF. DNA for the CDR3: TGTGCCAGCTCACCCTCGACAGGGGAGGGCTACACCTTC.